The subject of this entry is one T cell receptor beta chain. Antigen specificity is unknown. Produced via immunoSEQ multiplex PCR; TCRdb's table is partial and in-frame only. The profile shows 35,000 to 45,000 clones, approximately 94% of them singletons. This record comes from a study of T cells in tuberculosis. Study details: Sequenced TCRs come from CD1B-GMM tetramer-binding T cells. In South Africa, adults with active tuberculosis were compared with IGRA-negative and latently infected IGRA-positive adolescents.

Overall study results and limits: Active tuberculosis cases were adults; controls were adolescents. Active tuberculosis alpha repertoires lay closer to GMM-specific TCRs than controls'.

V was pared by 0 bases and J by 6 bases, with 8 bases of the junction left unmatched. There are 16 residues in the CDR3. Germline loops: CDR1 LGHNA, CDR2 YNFKEQ. The rearrangement joins TRBV4-2 to TRBJ1-5, with 7 bases that match TRBD1. The sequenced sample consisted of PBMCs. This clonotype was obtained from a donor between 5 and 29 years old with latent tuberculosis or without tuberculosis infection. Some clones in this sample may be carry-over from other donors' samples. As DNA, the CDR3 is TGTGCCAGCAGCCAAGATCGACAGGGAAGGAGTCAGCCCCAGCATTTT. This gives the protein CASSQDRQGRSQPQHF.